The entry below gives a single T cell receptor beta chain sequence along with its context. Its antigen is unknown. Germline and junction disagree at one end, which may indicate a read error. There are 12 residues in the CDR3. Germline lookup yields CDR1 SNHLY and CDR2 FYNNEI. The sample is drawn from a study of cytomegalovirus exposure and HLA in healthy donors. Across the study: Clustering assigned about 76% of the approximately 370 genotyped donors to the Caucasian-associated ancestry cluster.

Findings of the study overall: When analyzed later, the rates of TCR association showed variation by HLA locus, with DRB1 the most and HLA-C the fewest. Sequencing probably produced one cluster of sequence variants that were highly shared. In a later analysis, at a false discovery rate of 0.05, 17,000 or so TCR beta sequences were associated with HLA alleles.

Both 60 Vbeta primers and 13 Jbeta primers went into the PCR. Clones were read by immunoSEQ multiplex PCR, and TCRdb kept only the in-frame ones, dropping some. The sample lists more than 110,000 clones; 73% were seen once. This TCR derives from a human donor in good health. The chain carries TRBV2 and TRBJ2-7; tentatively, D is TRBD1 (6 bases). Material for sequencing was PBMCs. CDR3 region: CASSLTRDTLNF. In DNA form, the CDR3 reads TGTGCCAGCAGCTTGACCCGGGACACCCTCAACTTC.